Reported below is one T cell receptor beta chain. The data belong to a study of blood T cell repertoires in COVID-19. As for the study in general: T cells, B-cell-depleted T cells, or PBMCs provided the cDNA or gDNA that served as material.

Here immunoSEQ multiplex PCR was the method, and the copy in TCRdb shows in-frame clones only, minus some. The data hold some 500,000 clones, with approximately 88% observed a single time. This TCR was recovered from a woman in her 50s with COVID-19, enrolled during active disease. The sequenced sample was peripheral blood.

CDR3 residues: CASTSTGAETTYEQYF. Here the CDR3 DNA reads TGTGCCAGCACCTCAACGGGAGCCGAGACTACCTACGAGCAGTACTTC. The chain uses TRBV6-6 and TRBJ2-7, with a possible D match to TRBD2 (6 bases). Germline CDR1 is MNHNY and CDR2 is SVGAGI (reference sequence). Deletions cut 7 bases from V and 2 bases from J, with 21 bases between. The CDR3 runs 16 residues.